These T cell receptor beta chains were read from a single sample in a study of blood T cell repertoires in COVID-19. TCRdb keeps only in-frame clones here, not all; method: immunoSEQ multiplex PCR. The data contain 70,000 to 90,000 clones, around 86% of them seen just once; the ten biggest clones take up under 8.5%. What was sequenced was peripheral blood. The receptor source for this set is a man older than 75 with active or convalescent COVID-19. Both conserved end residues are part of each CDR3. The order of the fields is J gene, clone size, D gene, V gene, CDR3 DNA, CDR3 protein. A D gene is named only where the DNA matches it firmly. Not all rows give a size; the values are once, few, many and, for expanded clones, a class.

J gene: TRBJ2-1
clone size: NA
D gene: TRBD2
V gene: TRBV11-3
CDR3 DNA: TGTGCCAGCAGCTTTGTAACTAGCGGGATCGTAGAGCAGTTCTTC
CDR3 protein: CASSFVTSGIVEQFF

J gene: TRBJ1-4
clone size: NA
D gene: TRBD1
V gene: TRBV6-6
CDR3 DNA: TGTGCCAGCAGGGGACAGGGGGCGAGAGGAGAAAAACTGTTTTTT
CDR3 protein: CASRGQGARGEKLFF

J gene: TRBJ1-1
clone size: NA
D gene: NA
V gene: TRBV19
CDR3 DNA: TGTGCCAGTAGTACGAGTGCGGACACTGAAGCTTTCTTT
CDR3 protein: CASSTSADTEAFF

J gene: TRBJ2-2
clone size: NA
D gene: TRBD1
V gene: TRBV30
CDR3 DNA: TGTGCCTGGAGGAGGACAGGGTCGAACACCGGGGAGCTGTTTTTT
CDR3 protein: CAWRRTGSNTGELFF

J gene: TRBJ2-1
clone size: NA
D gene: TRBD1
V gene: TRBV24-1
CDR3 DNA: TGTGCCATTGCCGGGACAGAGAGATGGAATGAGCAGTTCTTC
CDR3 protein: CAIAGTERWNEQFF

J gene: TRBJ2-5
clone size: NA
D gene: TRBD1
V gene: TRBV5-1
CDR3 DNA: TGCGCCAGCAGGGCCGGGACAGTTGGCCTGGAGACCCAGTACTTC
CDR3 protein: CASRAGTVGLETQYF

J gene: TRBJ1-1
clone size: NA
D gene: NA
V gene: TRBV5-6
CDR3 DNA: TGTGCCAGCAGCTTGGTGCCAGGGGTGGGCACTGAAGCTTTCTTT
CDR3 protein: CASSLVPGVGTEAFF

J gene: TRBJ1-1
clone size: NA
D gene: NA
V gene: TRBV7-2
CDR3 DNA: TGTGCCAGCACGAGGGATAGAAACACTGAAGCTTTCTTT
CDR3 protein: CASTRDRNTEAFF

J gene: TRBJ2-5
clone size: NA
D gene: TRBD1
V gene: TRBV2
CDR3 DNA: TGTGCCAGCAGTTTAACAGGGGTAGGAAGGGAGACCCAGTACTTC
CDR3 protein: CASSLTGVGRETQYF

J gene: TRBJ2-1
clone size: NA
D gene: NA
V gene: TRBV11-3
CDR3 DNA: TGTGCCAGCAGCCCCGACTGGCAAACATATGAGCAGTTCTTC
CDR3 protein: CASSPDWQTYEQFF

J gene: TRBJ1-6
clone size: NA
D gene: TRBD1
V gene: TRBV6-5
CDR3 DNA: TGTGCCAGCAGTTGGGACAGGGGTTCACCCCTCCACTTT
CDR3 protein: CASSWDRGSPLHF

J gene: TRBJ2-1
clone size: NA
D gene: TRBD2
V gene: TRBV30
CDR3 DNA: TGTGCCTGGAGGAGGGGACTAGAGGGTTACAATGAGCAGTTCTTC
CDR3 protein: CAWRRGLEGYNEQFF

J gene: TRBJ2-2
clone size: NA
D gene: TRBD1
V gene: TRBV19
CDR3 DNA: TGTGCCAGTAGTACTCAAAGGAACAGGGGGAACAACGGGGAGCTGTTTTTT
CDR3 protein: CASSTQRNRGNNGELFF

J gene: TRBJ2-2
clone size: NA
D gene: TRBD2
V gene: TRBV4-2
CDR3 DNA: TGTGCCAGCACCTCCAAGCGGGGGACCGGGGAGCTGTTTTTT
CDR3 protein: CASTSKRGTGELFF

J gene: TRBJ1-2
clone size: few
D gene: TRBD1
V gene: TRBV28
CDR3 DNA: TGTGCCAGCAGTTCCCCGGGACAGGGATCTGGCTACACCTTC
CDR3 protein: CASSSPGQGSGYTF

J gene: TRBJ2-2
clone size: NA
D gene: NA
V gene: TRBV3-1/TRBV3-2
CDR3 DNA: TGTGCCAGCCAGAGGACAGAGCTAAACACCGGGGAGCTGTTTTTT
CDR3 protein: CASQRTELNTGELFF

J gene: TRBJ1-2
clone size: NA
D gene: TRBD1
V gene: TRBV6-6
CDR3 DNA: TGTGCCAGCAGCTCGGACAGGGGAGAGGGCTACACCTTC
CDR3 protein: CASSSDRGEGYTF

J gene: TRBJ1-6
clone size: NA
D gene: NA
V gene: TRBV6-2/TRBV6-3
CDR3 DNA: TGTGCCAGCAGTGCCTCAGGAGGACCCGGCCGAACTAATTCACCCCTCCACTTT
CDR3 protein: CASSASGGPGRTNSPLHF

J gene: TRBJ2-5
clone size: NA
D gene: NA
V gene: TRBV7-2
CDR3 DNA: TGTGCCAGCAGCGTGACCTGGGGGGTCCAAGAGACCCAGTACTTC
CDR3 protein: CASSVTWGVQETQYF

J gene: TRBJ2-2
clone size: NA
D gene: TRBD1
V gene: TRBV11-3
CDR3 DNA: TGTGCCAGCAGCGTCGGGACAGCTACCGGGGAGCTGTTTTTT
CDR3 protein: CASSVGTATGELFF

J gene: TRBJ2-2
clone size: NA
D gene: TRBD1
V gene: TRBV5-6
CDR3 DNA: TGTGCCAGCAGCTGGAGGACAGGGTGGGACACCGGGGAGCTGTTTTTT
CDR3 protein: CASSWRTGWDTGELFF

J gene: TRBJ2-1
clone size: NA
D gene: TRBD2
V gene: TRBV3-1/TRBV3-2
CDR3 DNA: TGTGCCAGCAGCCAAGATCCAGGACTAGCCTCCTACAATGAGCAGTTCTTC
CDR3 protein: CASSQDPGLASYNEQFF

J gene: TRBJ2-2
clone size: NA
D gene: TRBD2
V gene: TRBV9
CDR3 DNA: TGTGCCAGCAGCGTTTCGTCTAGCGGGACCGGGGAGCTGTTTTTT
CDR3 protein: CASSVSSSGTGELFF

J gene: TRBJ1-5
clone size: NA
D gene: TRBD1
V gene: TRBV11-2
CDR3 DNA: TGTGCCAGCAGCTTAGGGGCGACAGGGGGCAATCAGCCCCAGCATTTT
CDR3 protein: CASSLGATGGNQPQHF

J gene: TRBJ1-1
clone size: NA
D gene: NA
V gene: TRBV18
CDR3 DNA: TGTGCCAGCTCACAACGACAGGTAAACACTGAAGCTTTCTTT
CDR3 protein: CASSQRQVNTEAFF

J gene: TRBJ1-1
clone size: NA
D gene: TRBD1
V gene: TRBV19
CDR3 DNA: TGTGCCAGTAGTAGGGGGACAGGACAGAACACTGAAGCTTTCTTT
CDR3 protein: CASSRGTGQNTEAFF

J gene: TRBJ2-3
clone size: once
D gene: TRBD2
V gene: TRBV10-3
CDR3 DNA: TGTGCCATCAGTAGCGGGAGGTCTACAGATACGCAGTATTTT
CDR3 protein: CAISSGRSTDTQYF

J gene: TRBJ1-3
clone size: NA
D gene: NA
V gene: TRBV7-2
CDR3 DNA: TGTGCCAGCAGCCCCGGCGGGTCACGATCTGGAAACACCATATATTTT
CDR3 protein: CASSPGGSRSGNTIYF

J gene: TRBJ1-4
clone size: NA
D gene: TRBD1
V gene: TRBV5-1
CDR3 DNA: TGCGCCAGCAGCTTGGAATATAACAGGGGCAATAATGAAAAACTGTTTTTT
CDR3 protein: CASSLEYNRGNNEKLFF

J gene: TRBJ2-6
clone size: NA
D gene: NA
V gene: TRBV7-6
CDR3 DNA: TGTGCCAGCAGGCCACGGGGGTCCCTCTCTGGGGCCAACGTCCTGACTTTC
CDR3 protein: CASRPRGSLSGANVLTF

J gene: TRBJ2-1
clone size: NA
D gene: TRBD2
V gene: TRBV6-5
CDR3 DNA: TGTGCCAGCGGGGGACTACTGGATGAGCAGTTCTTC
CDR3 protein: CASGGLLDEQFF

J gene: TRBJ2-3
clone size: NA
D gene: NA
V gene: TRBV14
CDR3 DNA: TGTGCCAGCAGCCAAGAAAGGGGGAGGGCAGATACGCAGTATTTT
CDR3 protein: CASSQERGRADTQYF

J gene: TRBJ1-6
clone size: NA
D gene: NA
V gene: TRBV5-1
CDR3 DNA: TGCGCCAGCACCCCAGGTGCAGGGTGGACCTATAATTCACCCCTCCACTTT
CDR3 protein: CASTPGAGWTYNSPLHF

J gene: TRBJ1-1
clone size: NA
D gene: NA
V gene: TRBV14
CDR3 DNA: TGTGCCAGCAGCCACCTTAGCTTGGTGAACACTGAAGCTTTCTTT
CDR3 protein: CASSHLSLVNTEAFF

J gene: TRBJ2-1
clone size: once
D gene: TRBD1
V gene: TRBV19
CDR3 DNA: TGTGCCAGTACCGCGGACAGGGCGGCGTCGGGGCGGTTCTTC
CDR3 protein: CASTADRAASGRFF

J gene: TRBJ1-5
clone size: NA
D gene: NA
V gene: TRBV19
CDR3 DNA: TGTGCCAGTAGCAAACAGGGCGACCTGCATCAGCCCCAGCATTTT
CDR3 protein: CASSKQGDLHQPQHF

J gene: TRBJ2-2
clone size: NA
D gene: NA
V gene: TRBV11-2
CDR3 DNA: TGTGCCAGCAGCTTCCTTTCCCCCCCCGGGGAGCTGTTTTTT
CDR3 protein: CASSFLSPPGELFF